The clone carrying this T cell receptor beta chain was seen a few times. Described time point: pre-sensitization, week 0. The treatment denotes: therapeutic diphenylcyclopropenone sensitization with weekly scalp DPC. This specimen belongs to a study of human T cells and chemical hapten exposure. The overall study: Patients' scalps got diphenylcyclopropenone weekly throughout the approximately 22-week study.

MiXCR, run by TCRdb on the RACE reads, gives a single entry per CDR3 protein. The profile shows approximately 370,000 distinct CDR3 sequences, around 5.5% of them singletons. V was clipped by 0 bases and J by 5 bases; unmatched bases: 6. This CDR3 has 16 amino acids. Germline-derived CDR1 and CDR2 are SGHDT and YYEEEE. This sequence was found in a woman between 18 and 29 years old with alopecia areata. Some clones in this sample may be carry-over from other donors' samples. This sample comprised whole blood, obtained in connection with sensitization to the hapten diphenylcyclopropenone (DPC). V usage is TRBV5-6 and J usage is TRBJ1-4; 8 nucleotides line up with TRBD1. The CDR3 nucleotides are TGTGCCAGCAGCTTGGAAGCGACAGGGGCAAATGAAAAACTGTTTTTT. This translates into CASSLEATGANEKLFF.